The rows below give T cell receptor beta chains drawn from one sample of a study of shared clonotypes between healthy human individuals. Produced via immunoSEQ multiplex PCR; TCRdb's table is partial and in-frame only. The sample includes 2 million to 2.5 million clones, about nine tenths seen only once; the top ten take approximately 0.4%. Sequencing input: naive CD4+ T cells from PBMCs. The receptors here all came from a man younger than 35 in good health. Some clones in this sample may be carry-over from other donors' samples. Both conserved end residues are part of each CDR3. D genes are given only for firm matches. Not every row has a clone size; where given, it reads once, few, many or a size class.

clone size: NA; D gene: NA; V gene: TRBV27; J gene: TRBJ1-5; CDR3 DNA: TGTGCCAGCAGTTCCAAGGACAGCGGTAATCAGCCCCAGCATTTT; CDR3 protein: CASSSKDSGNQPQHF
clone size: NA; D gene: TRBD2; V gene: TRBV27; J gene: TRBJ2-7; CDR3 DNA: TGTGCCAGCAGCCTTAGCTGGGGAGGGGCGTACGAGCAGTACTTC; CDR3 protein: CASSLSWGGAYEQYF
clone size: NA; D gene: NA; V gene: TRBV30; J gene: TRBJ2-7; CDR3 DNA: TGTGCCTGGAGTGGTGTGACTCTAGGCGAGCAGTACTTC; CDR3 protein: CAWSGVTLGEQYF
clone size: NA; D gene: NA; V gene: TRBV11-2; J gene: TRBJ1-2; CDR3 DNA: TGTGCCAGCAGCGACGGGGTGAATAACTATGGCTACACCTTC; CDR3 protein: CASSDGVNNYGYTF
clone size: NA; D gene: NA; V gene: TRBV6-5; J gene: TRBJ1-2; CDR3 DNA: TGTGCCAGCAGTGTCTCAATTGGGGGGTTTCGGGGCTACACCTTC; CDR3 protein: CASSVSIGGFRGYTF
clone size: NA; D gene: TRBD1; V gene: TRBV28; J gene: TRBJ1-5; CDR3 DNA: TGTGCCAGCACCATACTGACCGGGACAGGGGTTCAGCCCCAGCATTTT; CDR3 protein: CASTILTGTGVQPQHF
clone size: few; D gene: TRBD1; V gene: TRBV19; J gene: TRBJ1-1; CDR3 DNA: TGTGCCAGCCGGGGACAGTTGAACACTGAAGCTTTCTTT; CDR3 protein: CASRGQLNTEAFF
clone size: few; D gene: NA; V gene: TRBV29-1; J gene: TRBJ1-1; CDR3 DNA: TGCAGCGTTGGGACAGAGGAACGAGCTTTCTTT; CDR3 protein: CSVGTEERAFF
clone size: NA; D gene: NA; V gene: TRBV2; J gene: TRBJ2-5; CDR3 DNA: TGTGCCAGCAGTGTGGGTCGGAAAGAGACCCAGTACTTC; CDR3 protein: CASSVGRKETQYF
clone size: once; D gene: NA; V gene: TRBV2; J gene: TRBJ1-2; CDR3 DNA: TGTGCCAGCAGTTCATCTAATAACTATGGCTACACCTTC; CDR3 protein: CASSSSNNYGYTF
clone size: NA; D gene: NA; V gene: TRBV6-4; J gene: TRBJ2-1; CDR3 DNA: TGTGCCAGCAGTGACCCTCAGAAACGAGGGCGCTCCTACAATGAGCAGTTCTTC; CDR3 protein: CASSDPQKRGRSYNEQFF
clone size: NA; D gene: TRBD2; V gene: TRBV5-1; J gene: TRBJ2-5; CDR3 DNA: TGCGCCAGCAGCTTCGGACTAGATAGGGAGACCCAGTACTTC; CDR3 protein: CASSFGLDRETQYF
clone size: NA; D gene: NA; V gene: TRBV5-1; J gene: TRBJ1-5; CDR3 DNA: TGCGCCAGCAGCGTGGACAAAGGATATAGTCAGCCCCAGCATTTT; CDR3 protein: CASSVDKGYSQPQHF
clone size: NA; D gene: TRBD2; V gene: TRBV5-1; J gene: TRBJ2-5; CDR3 DNA: TGCGCCAGCACCCCCGAGGGTAGCGGGAGCGGGGAGACCCAGTACTTC; CDR3 protein: CASTPEGSGSGETQYF
clone size: NA; D gene: NA; V gene: TRBV28; J gene: TRBJ1-4; CDR3 DNA: TGTGCCAGCAGTCCCCCGGCGCCGCGGGGCCAACTGTTTTTT; CDR3 protein: CASSPPAPRGQLFF
clone size: NA; D gene: TRBD2; V gene: TRBV11-3; J gene: TRBJ2-2; CDR3 DNA: TGTGCCAGCAGCTTAGACTGGCTAGCGGGAAGTGCGGGGGAGCTGTTTTTT; CDR3 protein: CASSLDWLAGSAGELFF
clone size: NA; D gene: NA; V gene: TRBV7-9; J gene: TRBJ1-4; CDR3 DNA: TGTGCCAGCAGCTTACTCCCAACAACTAATGAAAAACTGTTTTTT; CDR3 protein: CASSLLPTTNEKLFF
clone size: NA; D gene: NA; V gene: TRBV5-1; J gene: TRBJ2-7; CDR3 DNA: TGCGCCAGCAGCTTCCAGGGACCGACCCCGATGTCCTACGAGCAGTACTTC; CDR3 protein: CASSFQGPTPMSYEQYF
clone size: NA; D gene: NA; V gene: TRBV18; J gene: TRBJ1-3; CDR3 DNA: TGTGCCAGCTCACCAAGTGCAGGGAGCTCTGGAAACACCATATATTTT; CDR3 protein: CASSPSAGSSGNTIYF
clone size: NA; D gene: TRBD2; V gene: TRBV5-1; J gene: TRBJ2-3; CDR3 DNA: TGCGCCAGCAGCCCCGGGACTAGCGGCCGGGGTGATACGCAGTATTTT; CDR3 protein: CASSPGTSGRGDTQYF
clone size: NA; D gene: TRBD1; V gene: TRBV7-7; J gene: TRBJ2-5; CDR3 DNA: TGTGCCAGCAGCTTAGGCACAGGGGGCAGGGAGACCCAGTACTTC; CDR3 protein: CASSLGTGGRETQYF
clone size: NA; D gene: NA; V gene: TRBV5-3; J gene: TRBJ1-1; CDR3 DNA: TGTGCCAGAAGCTTGGGGAAGACGGAGATGAACACTGAAGCTTTCTTT; CDR3 protein: CARSLGKTEMNTEAFF
clone size: NA; D gene: NA; V gene: TRBV5-1; J gene: TRBJ2-2; CDR3 DNA: TGCGCCAGCAGCACGGGACAATTCAACACCGGGGAGCTGTTTTTT; CDR3 protein: CASSTGQFNTGELFF
clone size: NA; D gene: TRBD2; V gene: TRBV12-5; J gene: TRBJ2-5; CDR3 DNA: TGTGCTAGTGGCCCCGGGGTAGCGGGAGGGTTAGAGACCCAGTACTTC; CDR3 protein: CASGPGVAGGLETQYF
clone size: NA; D gene: NA; V gene: TRBV13; J gene: TRBJ2-5; CDR3 DNA: TGTGCCAGCAGCTTAGGCCTAGAGAAGGAGACCCAGTACTTC; CDR3 protein: CASSLGLEKETQYF
clone size: NA; D gene: NA; V gene: TRBV6-1; J gene: TRBJ2-2; CDR3 DNA: TGTGCCAGCAGTGAAGCTGGATTCGGGCGGGAGCTGTTTTTT; CDR3 protein: CASSEAGFGRELFF
clone size: NA; D gene: NA; V gene: TRBV27; J gene: TRBJ2-7; CDR3 DNA: TGTGCCAGCAGTGCCCGAAGGGGGGACTCCTACGAGCAGTACTTC; CDR3 protein: CASSARRGDSYEQYF
clone size: NA; D gene: NA; V gene: TRBV5-6; J gene: TRBJ1-2; CDR3 DNA: TGTGCCAGCAGCTTTATCGACCCGGACTATGGCTACACCTTC; CDR3 protein: CASSFIDPDYGYTF
clone size: NA; D gene: NA; V gene: TRBV2; J gene: TRBJ2-5; CDR3 DNA: TGTGCCAGCGAGTACCAAGAGACCCAGTACTTC; CDR3 protein: CASEYQETQYF
clone size: NA; D gene: NA; V gene: TRBV9; J gene: TRBJ2-1; CDR3 DNA: TGTGCCAGCAGCGTAGGAGACCGCTCCTACAATGAGCAGTTCTTC; CDR3 protein: CASSVGDRSYNEQFF
clone size: NA; D gene: NA; V gene: TRBV11-2; J gene: TRBJ2-5; CDR3 DNA: TGTGCCAGCAGCTTAGTTGTCGGGACCCAACGACTGGCCCAGTACTTC; CDR3 protein: CASSLVVGTQRLAQYF
clone size: NA; D gene: TRBD2; V gene: TRBV5-1; J gene: TRBJ2-7; CDR3 DNA: TGCGCCAGCAGTTTGATTTTAGCGGGAGTAGGATACGAGCAGTACTTC; CDR3 protein: CASSLILAGVGYEQYF
clone size: once; D gene: NA; V gene: TRBV5-1; J gene: TRBJ2-5; CDR3 DNA: TGCGCCAGCAGCTTGGCCGTCCGAACTCGACAAGAGACCCAGTACTTC; CDR3 protein: CASSLAVRTRQETQYF
clone size: NA; D gene: NA; V gene: TRBV25-1; J gene: TRBJ1-5; CDR3 DNA: TGTGCCAGCAGTGAATGGGGTAACCAGCCCCAGCATTTT; CDR3 protein: CASSEWGNQPQHF
clone size: NA; D gene: TRBD2; V gene: TRBV27; J gene: TRBJ2-3; CDR3 DNA: TGTGCCAGCAGTTTATTCGGCGGGGGAACAGATACGCAGTATTTT; CDR3 protein: CASSLFGGGTDTQYF
clone size: NA; D gene: NA; V gene: TRBV6-1; J gene: TRBJ1-2; CDR3 DNA: TGTGCCAGCAGTGAAGCTTCGGGGCGGATCCTCTATGGCTACACCTTC; CDR3 protein: CASSEASGRILYGYTF
clone size: NA; D gene: NA; V gene: TRBV2; J gene: TRBJ2-1; CDR3 DNA: TGTGCCAGCAGGGGGAATGTGATCCAATCCTACAATGAGCAGTTCTTC; CDR3 protein: CASRGNVIQSYNEQFF
clone size: NA; D gene: NA; V gene: TRBV5-8; J gene: TRBJ1-3; CDR3 DNA: TGTGCCAGCAGCCTCCCCGGTCCGACTGACTCTGGAAACACCATATATTTT; CDR3 protein: CASSLPGPTDSGNTIYF
clone size: NA; D gene: TRBD1; V gene: TRBV7-9; J gene: TRBJ2-7; CDR3 DNA: TGTGCCAGCAGCCCTCCCGGGACAGGGGTGGGCGAGCAGTACTTC; CDR3 protein: CASSPPGTGVGEQYF
clone size: NA; D gene: NA; V gene: TRBV5-6; J gene: TRBJ1-1; CDR3 DNA: TGTGCCAGCAGCTTGTTTGACCGGTATGAAGCTTTCTTT; CDR3 protein: CASSLFDRYEAFF
clone size: once; D gene: NA; V gene: TRBV5-1; J gene: TRBJ1-3; CDR3 DNA: TGCGCCAGCAGCTCCGGGACACCTGGAAACACCATATATTTT; CDR3 protein: CASSSGTPGNTIYF
clone size: NA; D gene: NA; V gene: TRBV19; J gene: TRBJ2-7; CDR3 DNA: TGTGCCAGTAGTACCGCCCGGGGTTACGAGCAGTACTTC; CDR3 protein: CASSTARGYEQYF
clone size: NA; D gene: NA; V gene: TRBV2; J gene: TRBJ1-2; CDR3 DNA: TGTGCCAGCAACTCAGACGGTAGTCCGAACTATGGCTACACCTTC; CDR3 protein: CASNSDGSPNYGYTF
clone size: NA; D gene: NA; V gene: TRBV5-4; J gene: TRBJ1-2; CDR3 DNA: TGTGCCAGCAGCTTGGCCTCTTACAGAACCTATGGCTACACCTTC; CDR3 protein: CASSLASYRTYGYTF
clone size: NA; D gene: TRBD2; V gene: TRBV10-3; J gene: TRBJ2-7; CDR3 DNA: TGTGCCATCAGTGAGAGCCTAGCGGGGGGATACGAGCAGTACTTC; CDR3 protein: CAISESLAGGYEQYF
clone size: NA; D gene: NA; V gene: TRBV6-4; J gene: TRBJ2-5; CDR3 DNA: TGTGCCAGCAGCCTCACCAGCGGAGAGACCCAGTACTTC; CDR3 protein: CASSLTSGETQYF
clone size: NA; D gene: NA; V gene: TRBV2; J gene: TRBJ1-1; CDR3 DNA: TGTGCCAGCAGTGTAGGCATGAACACTGAAGCTTTCTTT; CDR3 protein: CASSVGMNTEAFF
clone size: NA; D gene: TRBD1; V gene: TRBV28; J gene: TRBJ1-4; CDR3 DNA: TGTGCCAGCAGACCGACAGGGCGATCTGAAAAACTGTTTTTT; CDR3 protein: CASRPTGRSEKLFF
clone size: NA; D gene: TRBD2; V gene: TRBV27; J gene: TRBJ2-7; CDR3 DNA: TGTGCCAGCAGTTTAGGCAGCGGGAGGGTCCTCGAGCAGTACTTC; CDR3 protein: CASSLGSGRVLEQYF
clone size: NA; D gene: NA; V gene: TRBV13; J gene: TRBJ2-5; CDR3 DNA: TGTGCCAGCAGCGAAAGGTCCCACGAAACCCAGTACTTC; CDR3 protein: CASSERSHETQYF
clone size: NA; D gene: TRBD1; V gene: TRBV5-1; J gene: TRBJ1-1; CDR3 DNA: TGCGCCAGCAGCTTGGGATCTTCGGGCAGGGGGCCCACTGAAGCTTTCTTT; CDR3 protein: CASSLGSSGRGPTEAFF
clone size: NA; D gene: NA; V gene: TRBV30; J gene: TRBJ2-7; CDR3 DNA: TGTGCCTGGAGCAGGGGGAGGTCCTACGAGCAGTACTTC; CDR3 protein: CAWSRGRSYEQYF
clone size: once; D gene: TRBD1; V gene: TRBV7-9; J gene: TRBJ2-7; CDR3 DNA: TGTGCCAGCAGCTTATTCCCGGACAGGGGATTCTCCTACGAGCAGTACTTC; CDR3 protein: CASSLFPDRGFSYEQYF
clone size: NA; D gene: TRBD1; V gene: TRBV10-3; J gene: TRBJ2-1; CDR3 DNA: TGTGCCACGGGGACAGGGAGCTCCTACAATGAGCAGTTCTTC; CDR3 protein: CATGTGSSYNEQFF